Detailed here is one T cell receptor (beta chain). The antigen is unknown. The CDR3 has 15 amino acids. Trimming stripped 8 bases from V and 2 bases from J, with 19 bases between. TCRdb analysed the reads with MiXCR anew, one entry per CDR3 protein. The sample shows hundreds of thousands of distinct CDR3 sequences, around a third of them seen only once. The source of the sample is a study of T cell repertoires in cytomegalovirus infection. Study context: A matching HLA type, together with CMV infection, was signaled by public TCR beta signatures. Broader study findings: Across the ex vivo response, the dominant clonotypes were HLA-C-restricted CMV-specific TCR beta clonotypes. Summed frequency of public TCR beta families distinguished CMV carriers with the relevant HLA.

The rearrangement joins TRBV12-3 or TRBV12-4 to TRBJ2-7; tentatively, D is TRBD2 (6 bases). The TCR comes from a human donor in good health (CMV status not recorded). Some clones in this sample may be carry-over from other donors' samples. The input for sequencing was cultured PBMCs, taken from culture after CMV antigen stimulation. The CDR3 coding sequence is TGTGCCAGCCGGGCGAGGGGCGGGAATGCCTACGAGCAGTACTTC. Translated: CASRARGGNAYEQYF.